This T cell receptor beta chain was documented in a study of regulatory T cells (dated by TCRdb to about 2018). General notes on the study: T-cell receptor beta repertoires of sorted regulatory, conventional CD4+ and CD8+ T cells were compared between CD3G-deficient patients and healthy controls.

Evidence of autoimmunity was found in all CD3G-deficient patients, and more severe autoimmunity was observed in two of the patients. Patients were tested at ages ranging from 2 to 39 years, and reduced naive and increased memory CD4+ and CD8+ T-cell proportions were found in the patients. About six individuals with CD3G deficiency made up the patient group. An international network of physicians across the United States, Europe and Asia provided the patient samples and clinical data. Ficoll density separation was used to isolate peripheral blood mononuclear cells. CD3+ CD8+ CD4- T cells were isolated on a FACSAria cell sorter. Findings and caveats that apply to the study as a whole: Compared with control CD8+ cells, CD8+ T cells derived from patients showed a nonsignificant trend toward reduced Shannon entropy. Restricted unique TRB V-J pairs and skewed V and J gene usage were observed in patient repertoires, most markedly in regulatory T cells.

Comment on this clone: The antigen it recognizes is unknown. Qualities for individual bases were not recorded, and no much larger clone is one base off.

For the multiplex PCR, 52 forward TRBV primers and 13 reverse TRBJ primers were used, and amplification bias was corrected with both assay-based and computational methods. Within the immunoSEQ assay, multiplex PCR amplified rearranged TRB loci from genomic DNA. TRB amplicons were sequenced on an Illumina HiSeq platform. In the paper's pipeline: Custom algorithms error-filtered the raw sequences and aligned the raw sequences to reference gene sequences, after which the immunoSEQ online tools were used for analysis. The frequencies of productive and nonproductive TRB rearrangements were evaluated among unique sequences as well as among total sequences. The likelihood of self-reactivity was estimated by examining two features, hydrophobicity and amino acid composition, of TRB CDR3 positions 6 and 7. Group comparisons used t tests, Mann-Whitney tests or two-way ANOVA run in Prism software. TCRdb mirrors the immuneACCESS table, restricted to in-frame sequences. Some clones are absent from its copies; in checked studies, under half trace to an unresolved V gene, and the reason for the others is unknown. Clonal size and the V and J genes are those of that table, whereas D and trimming came from the DNA. The sample table records about 18,000 clones; roughly nine tenths of these occur just once. The top ten clones comprise more than 30% of the sample.

The origin of this receptor is a person under 35 with CD3G deficiency. The sample taken for sequencing was CD8+ T cells sorted from blood.

The CDR3 is CASSLDGGKFQETQYF. The nucleotide sequence is given as TGCGCCAGCAGCTTGGATGGCGGCAAGTTCCAAGAGACCCAGTACTTC. The chain links TRBV5-1 with TRBJ2-5; the D segment cannot be called with confidence. Sequences SGHRS (CDR1) and YFSETQ (CDR2) are obtained from the germline V gene. Spanning cysteine to phenylalanine, the CDR3 consists of 16 amino acids. Here the CDR3 DNA is all that survives: 48 bases in frame from base 1. At the junction V is shortened by 0 bases and J by 1 base, with 13 bases in between.